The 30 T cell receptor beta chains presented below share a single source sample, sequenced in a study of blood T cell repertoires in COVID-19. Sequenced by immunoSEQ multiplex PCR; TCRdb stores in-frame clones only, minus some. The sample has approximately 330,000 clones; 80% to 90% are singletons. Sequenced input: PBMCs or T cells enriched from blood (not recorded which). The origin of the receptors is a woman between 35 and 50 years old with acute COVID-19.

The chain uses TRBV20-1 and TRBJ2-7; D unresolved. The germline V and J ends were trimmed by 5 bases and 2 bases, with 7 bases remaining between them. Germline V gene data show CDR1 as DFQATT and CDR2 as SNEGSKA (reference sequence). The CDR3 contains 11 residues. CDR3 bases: TGCAGTGCTGCGGATACCTACGAGCAGTACTTC. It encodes CSAADTYEQYF.

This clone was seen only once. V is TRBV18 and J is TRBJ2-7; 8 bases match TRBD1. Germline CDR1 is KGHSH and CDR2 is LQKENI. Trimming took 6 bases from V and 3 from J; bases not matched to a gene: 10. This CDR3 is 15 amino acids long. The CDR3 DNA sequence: TGTGCCAGCTCCCAGGCCGGGACAGGCCGCTACGAGCAGTACTTC. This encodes CASSQAGTGRYEQYF.

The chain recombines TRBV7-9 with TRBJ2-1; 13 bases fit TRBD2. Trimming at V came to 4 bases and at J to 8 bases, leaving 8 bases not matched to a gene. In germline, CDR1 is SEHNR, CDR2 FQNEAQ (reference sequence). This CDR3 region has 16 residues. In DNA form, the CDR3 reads TGTGCCAGCAGCTCCTGGACTAGCGGGAGTAGGTATGAGCAGTTCTTC. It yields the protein CASSSWTSGSRYEQFF. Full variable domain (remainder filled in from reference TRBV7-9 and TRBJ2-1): DTGVSQNPRHKITKRGQNVTFRCDPISEHNRLYWYRQTLGQGPEFLTYFQNEAQLEKSRLLSDRFSAERPKGSFSTLEIQRTEQGDSAMYLCASSSWTSGSRYEQFFGPGTRLTVL.

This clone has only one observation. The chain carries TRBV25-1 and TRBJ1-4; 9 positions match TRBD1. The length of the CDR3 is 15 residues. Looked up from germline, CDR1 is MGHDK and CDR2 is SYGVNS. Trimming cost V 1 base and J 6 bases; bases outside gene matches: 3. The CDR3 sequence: CASSEWGQGDEKLFF. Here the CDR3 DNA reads TGTGCCAGCAGTGAATGGGGACAGGGCGATGAAAAACTGTTTTTT.

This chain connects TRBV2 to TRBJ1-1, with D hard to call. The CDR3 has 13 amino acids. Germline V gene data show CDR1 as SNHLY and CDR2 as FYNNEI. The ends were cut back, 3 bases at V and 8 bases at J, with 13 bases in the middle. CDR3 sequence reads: CASSETRLAEAFF. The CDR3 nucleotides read TGTGCCAGCAGTGAGACGAGGTTAGCAGAAGCTTTCTTT. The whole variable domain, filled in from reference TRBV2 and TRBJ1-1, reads EPEVTQTPSHQVTQMGQEVILRCVPISNHLYFYWYRQILGQKVEFLVSFYNNEISEKSEIFDDQFSVERPDGSNFTLKIRSTKLEDSAMYFCASSETRLAEAFFGQGTRLTVV.

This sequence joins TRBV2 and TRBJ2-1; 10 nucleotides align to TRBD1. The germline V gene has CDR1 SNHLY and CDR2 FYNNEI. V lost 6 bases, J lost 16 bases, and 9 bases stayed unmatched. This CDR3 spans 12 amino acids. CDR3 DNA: TGTGCCAGCAGCGACAGGGGGCAAATTCATTTCTTC. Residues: CASSDRGQIHFF.

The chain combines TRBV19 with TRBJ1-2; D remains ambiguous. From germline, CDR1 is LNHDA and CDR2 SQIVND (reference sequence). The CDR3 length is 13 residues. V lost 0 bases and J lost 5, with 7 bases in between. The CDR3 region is CASSIDQRYGYTF. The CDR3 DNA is TGTGCCAGTAGTATAGACCAGAGGTATGGCTACACCTTC.

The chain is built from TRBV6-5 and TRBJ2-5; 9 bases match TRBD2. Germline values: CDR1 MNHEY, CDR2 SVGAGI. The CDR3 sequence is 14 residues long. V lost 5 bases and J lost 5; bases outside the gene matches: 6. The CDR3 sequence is CASSLAGLAETQYF. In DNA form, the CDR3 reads TGTGCCAGCAGTCTAGCGGGGCTTGCGGAGACCCAGTACTTC.

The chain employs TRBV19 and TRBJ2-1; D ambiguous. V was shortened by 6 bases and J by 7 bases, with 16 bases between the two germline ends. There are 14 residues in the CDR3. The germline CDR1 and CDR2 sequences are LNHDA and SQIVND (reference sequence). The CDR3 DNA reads TGTGCCAGTAGCACAACCTTTCGACTGAATGAGCAGTTCTTC. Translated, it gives CASSTTFRLNEQFF.

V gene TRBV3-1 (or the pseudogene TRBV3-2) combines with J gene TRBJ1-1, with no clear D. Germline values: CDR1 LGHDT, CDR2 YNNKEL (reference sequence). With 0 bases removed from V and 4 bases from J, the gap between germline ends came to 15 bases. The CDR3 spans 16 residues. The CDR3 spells CASSQDSGRRGTEAFF. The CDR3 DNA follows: TGTGCCAGCAGCCAAGATAGCGGCAGGAGAGGCACTGAAGCTTTCTTT.

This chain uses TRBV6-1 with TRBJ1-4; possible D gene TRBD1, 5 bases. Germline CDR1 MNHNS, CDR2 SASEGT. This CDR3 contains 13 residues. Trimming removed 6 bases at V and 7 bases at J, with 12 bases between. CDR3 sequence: CASSRGGVEKLFF. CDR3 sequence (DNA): TGTGCCAGCAGCCGCGGGGGGGTTGAAAAACTGTTTTTT.

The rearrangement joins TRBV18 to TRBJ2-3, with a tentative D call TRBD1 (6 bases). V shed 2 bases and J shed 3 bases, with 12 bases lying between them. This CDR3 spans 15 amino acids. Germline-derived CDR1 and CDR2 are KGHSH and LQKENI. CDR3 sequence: CASSPNQGRTDTQYF. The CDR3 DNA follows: TGTGCCAGCTCACCAAATCAGGGGCGGACAGATACGCAGTATTTT.

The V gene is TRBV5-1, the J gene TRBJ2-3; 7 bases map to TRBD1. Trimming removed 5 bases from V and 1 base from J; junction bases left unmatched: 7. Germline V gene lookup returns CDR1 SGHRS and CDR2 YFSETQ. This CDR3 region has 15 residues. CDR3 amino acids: CASRYGQAGTDTQYF. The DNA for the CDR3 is TGCGCCAGCAGATACGGACAGGCCGGCACAGATACGCAGTATTTT. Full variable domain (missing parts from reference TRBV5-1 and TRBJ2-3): KAGVTQTPRYLIKTRGQQVTLSCSPISGHRSVSWYQQTPGQGLQFLFEYFSETQRNKGNFPGRFSGRQFSNSRSEMNVSTLELGDSALYLCASRYGQAGTDTQYFGPGTRLTVL.

The CDR3 loop reads CATLAGGGSNTGELFF. Here the CDR3 DNA reads TGCGCCACCCTCGCGGGCGGGGGGTCGAACACCGGGGAGCTGTTTTTT. The chain recombines TRBV10-2 with TRBJ2-2; TRBD2 aligns across 8 bases. Looked up from germline, CDR1 is WSHSY and CDR2 is SAAADI. The CDR3 contains 16 residues. After removal of 10 bases from V and 0 bases from J, the junction contained 10 bases not matched to a gene.

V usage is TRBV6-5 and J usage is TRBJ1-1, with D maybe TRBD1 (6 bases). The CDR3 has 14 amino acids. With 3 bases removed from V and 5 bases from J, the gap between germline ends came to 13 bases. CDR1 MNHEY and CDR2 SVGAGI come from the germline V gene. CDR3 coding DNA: TGTGCCAGCAGTTATCAGGGGTGGATGACTGAAGCTTTCTTT. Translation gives CASSYQGWMTEAFF.

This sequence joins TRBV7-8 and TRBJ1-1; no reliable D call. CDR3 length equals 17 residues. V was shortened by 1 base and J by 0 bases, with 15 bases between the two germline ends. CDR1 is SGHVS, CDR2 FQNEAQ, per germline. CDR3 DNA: TGTGCCAGCAGCTTAGTTACAATTGACGGAGTGAACACTGAAGCTTTCTTT. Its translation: CASSLVTIDGVNTEAFF.

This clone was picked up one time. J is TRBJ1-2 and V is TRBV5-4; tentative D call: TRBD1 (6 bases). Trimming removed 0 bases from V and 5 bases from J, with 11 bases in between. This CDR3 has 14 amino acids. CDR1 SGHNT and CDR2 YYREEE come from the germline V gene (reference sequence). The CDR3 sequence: CASSLGQVVYGYTF. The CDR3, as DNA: TGTGCCAGCAGCTTGGGACAGGTCGTATATGGCTACACCTTC.

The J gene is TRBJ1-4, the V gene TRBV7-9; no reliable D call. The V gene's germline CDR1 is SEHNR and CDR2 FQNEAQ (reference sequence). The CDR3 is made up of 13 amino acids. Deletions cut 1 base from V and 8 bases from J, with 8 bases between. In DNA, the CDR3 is TGTGCCAGCAGCTTAGGTGAGAGAGAAAAACTGTTTTTT. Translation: CASSLGEREKLFF.

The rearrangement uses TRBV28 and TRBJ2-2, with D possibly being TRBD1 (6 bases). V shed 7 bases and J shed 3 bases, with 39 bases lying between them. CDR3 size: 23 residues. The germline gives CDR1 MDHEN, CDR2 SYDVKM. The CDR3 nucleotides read TGTGCCAGCACCTCCCGGGGAGCACAGGGACGAGGAGGAGTCCCCAGGCACACCGGGGAGCTGTTTTTT. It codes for CASTSRGAQGRGGVPRHTGELFF.

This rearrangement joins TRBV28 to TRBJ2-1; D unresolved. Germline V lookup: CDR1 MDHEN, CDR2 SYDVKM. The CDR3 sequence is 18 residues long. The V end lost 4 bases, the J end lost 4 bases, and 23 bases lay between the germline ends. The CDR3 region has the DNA TGTGCCAGCAGTTCCGTGCGCAGACTGTTAGGTGGGTACAATGAGCAGTTCTTC. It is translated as CASSSVRRLLGGYNEQFF.

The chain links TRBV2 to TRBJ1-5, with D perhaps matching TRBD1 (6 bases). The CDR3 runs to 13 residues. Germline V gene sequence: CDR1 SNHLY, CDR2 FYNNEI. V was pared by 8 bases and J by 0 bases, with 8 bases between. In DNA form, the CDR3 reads TGTGCCAGCGGACAGATTAGCAATCAGCCCCAGCATTTT. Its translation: CASGQISNQPQHF. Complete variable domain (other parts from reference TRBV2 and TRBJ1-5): EPEVTQTPSHQVTQMGQEVILRCVPISNHLYFYWYRQILGQKVEFLVSFYNNEISEKSEIFDDQFSVERPDGSNFTLKIRSTKLEDSAMYFCASGQISNQPQHFGDGTRLSIL.

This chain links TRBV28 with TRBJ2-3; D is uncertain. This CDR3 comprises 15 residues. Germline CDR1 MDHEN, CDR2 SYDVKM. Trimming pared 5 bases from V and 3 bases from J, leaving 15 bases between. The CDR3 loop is CASSVLPDKTDTQYF. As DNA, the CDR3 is TGTGCCAGCAGTGTATTACCAGACAAAACAGATACGCAGTATTTT.

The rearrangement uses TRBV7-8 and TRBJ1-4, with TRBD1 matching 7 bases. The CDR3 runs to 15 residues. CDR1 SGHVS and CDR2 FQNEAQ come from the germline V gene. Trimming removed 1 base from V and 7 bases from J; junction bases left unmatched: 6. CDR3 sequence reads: CASSLVGGQGEKLFF. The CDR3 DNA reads TGTGCCAGCAGCTTAGTAGGGGGCCAGGGTGAAAAACTGTTTTTT.

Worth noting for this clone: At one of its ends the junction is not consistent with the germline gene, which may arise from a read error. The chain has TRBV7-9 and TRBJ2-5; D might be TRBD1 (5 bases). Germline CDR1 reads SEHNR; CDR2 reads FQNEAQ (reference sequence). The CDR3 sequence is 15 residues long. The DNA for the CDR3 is TGTGCCAGCAGCTTATCTCTACGCGGACAAGAGAGCCAGTACTTC. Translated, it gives CASSLSLRGQESQYF.

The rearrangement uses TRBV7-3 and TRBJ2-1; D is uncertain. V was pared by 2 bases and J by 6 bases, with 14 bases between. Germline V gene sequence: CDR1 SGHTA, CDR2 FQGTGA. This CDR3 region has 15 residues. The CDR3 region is CASSLGEKHRNEQFF. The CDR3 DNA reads TGTGCCAGCAGCTTAGGAGAGAAGCACCGCAATGAGCAGTTCTTC.

CDR3 in amino acids: CASSKGLGSYEQYF. CDR3 nucleotides: TGTGCCAGCAGCAAAGGACTAGGCTCCTACGAGCAGTACTTC. This chain connects TRBV6-2 or TRBV6-3 to TRBJ2-7; 7 nucleotides line up with TRBD2. Per germline, CDR1 MNHEY and CDR2 SVGEGT. The CDR3 is 14 amino acids. J was trimmed by 0 bases and V by 6 bases; bases with no gene match: 5.

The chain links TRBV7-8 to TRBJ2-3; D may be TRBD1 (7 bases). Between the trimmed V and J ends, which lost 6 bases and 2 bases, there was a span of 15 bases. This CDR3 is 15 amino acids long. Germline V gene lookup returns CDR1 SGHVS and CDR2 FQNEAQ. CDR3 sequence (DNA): TGTGCCAGCAGGCGGGACAGCGACCCCACAGATACGCAGTATTTT. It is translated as CASRRDSDPTDTQYF.

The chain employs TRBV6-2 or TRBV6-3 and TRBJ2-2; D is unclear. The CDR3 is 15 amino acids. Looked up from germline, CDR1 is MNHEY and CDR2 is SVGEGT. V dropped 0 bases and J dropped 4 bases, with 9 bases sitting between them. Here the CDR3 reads CASSYSGEATGELFF. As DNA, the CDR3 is TGTGCCAGCAGTTACTCAGGCGAGGCCACCGGGGAGCTGTTTTTT.

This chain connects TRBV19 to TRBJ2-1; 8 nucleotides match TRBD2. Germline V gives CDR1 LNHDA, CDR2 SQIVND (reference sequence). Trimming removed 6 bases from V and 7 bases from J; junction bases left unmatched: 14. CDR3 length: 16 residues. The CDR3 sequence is CASSDGGLAGRNEQFF. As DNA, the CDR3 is TGTGCCAGTAGCGACGGAGGGCTAGCGGGTAGGAATGAGCAGTTCTTC.

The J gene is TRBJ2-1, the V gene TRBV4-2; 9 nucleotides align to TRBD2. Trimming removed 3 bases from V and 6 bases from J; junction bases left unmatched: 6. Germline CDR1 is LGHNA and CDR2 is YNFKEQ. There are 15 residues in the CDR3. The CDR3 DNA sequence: TGTGCCAGCAGCCATTCAGCGGGGGGTATCAATGAGCAGTTCTTC. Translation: CASSHSAGGINEQFF.